Following are 3 T cell receptor beta chains from one sample sequenced in a study of regulatory T cells in long-lasting Graves disease. Specified time point: newly diagnosed GD, antithyroid drugs for less than 3 months. Construction of the TCR library relied on RNA isolated from PBMCs. Assembly of TCR beta libraries relied on iRepertoire HTBI primers together with Arm-PCR of CDR3 regions. TCRdb fed the multiplex PCR reads into MiXCR, producing one record per CDR3 protein. The table shows about 560,000 distinct CDR3 sequences, with around 15% occurring only once. The same sample was also used in a study of T cells in Graves' hyperthyroidism and ophthalmopathy.

The material sequenced was peripheral blood mononuclear cells (PBMCs), taken at new diagnosis, from a patient treated with antithyroid drugs. The receptors come from a man aged 18 to 29 with Graves disease.

Many counts were recorded for this clonotype. This chain joins TRBV12-3 or TRBV12-4 and TRBJ2-3; 9 nucleotides line up with TRBD1. With 6 bases clipped from V and 6 bases from J, the junction kept 7 bases outside the gene matches. CDR3 length: 14 amino acids. For the CDR3, the DNA is TGTGCCAGCAGCGGACAGGGGATAGGGGATACGCAGTATTTT. Translating it yields CASSGQGIGDTQYF.

The rearrangement uses TRBV4-1 and TRBJ1-4; D perhaps matches TRBD1 (5 bases). The CDR3 is 16 amino acids. V was shortened by 1 base and J by 3 bases, with 12 bases between the two germline ends. Germline assignment: CDR1 MGHRA and CDR2 YSYEKL. In DNA, the CDR3 is TGCGCCAGCAGCCAAGGTCCAGGGTCTGCTAATGAAAAACTGTTTTTT. This translates into CASSQGPGSANEKLFF.

This clonotype has a single count. Since a much larger clone is just one base distant, this may be a read error. For the CDR3, the DNA is TGTGCCAGCAGCCACGGACGCTACAATGGGCAGTTCTTC. Translated: CASSHGRYNGQFF. This chain uses TRBV7-2 with TRBJ2-1; D is unresolved. The length of the CDR3 is 13 residues. From germline, CDR1 is SGHTA and CDR2 FQGNSA. Looking up the rest from reference TRBV7-2 and TRBJ2-1 gives the full variable domain: GAGVSQSPSNKVTEKGKDVELRCDPISGHTALYWYRQSLGQGLEFLIYFQGNSAPDKSGLPSDRFSAERTGGSVSTLTIQRTQQEDSAVYLCASSHGRYNGQFFGPGTRLTVL.